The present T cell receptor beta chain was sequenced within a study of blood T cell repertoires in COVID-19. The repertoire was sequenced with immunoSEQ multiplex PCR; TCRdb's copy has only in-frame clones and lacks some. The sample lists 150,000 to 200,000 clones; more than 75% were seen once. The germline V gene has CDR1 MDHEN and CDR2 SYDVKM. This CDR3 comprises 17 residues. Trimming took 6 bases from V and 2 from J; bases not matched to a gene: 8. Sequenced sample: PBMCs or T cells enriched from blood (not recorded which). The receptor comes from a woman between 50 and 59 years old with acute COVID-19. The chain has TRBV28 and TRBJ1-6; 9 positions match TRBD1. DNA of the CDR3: TGTGCCAGCAGAAGGACAGGGGTTAGGACCTATAATTCACCCCTCCACTTT. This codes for CASRRTGVRTYNSPLHF.